The clone carrying this TCR beta chain was seen only a few times. The antigen remains undetermined. Researchers ran the PCR with 60 Vbeta and 13 Jbeta primers. This table comes from immunoSEQ multiplex PCR, and its TCRdb copy is limited to in-frame clones, with some not included. In the table there are some 93,000 clones, about a tenth of which are singletons. The sample belongs to a study of cytomegalovirus exposure and HLA in healthy donors. Study as a whole: Across 300 to 400 genotyped donors, around 80% landed in the Caucasian-associated ancestry cluster.

Trimming stripped 0 bases from V and 7 bases from J, with 15 bases between. Germline V gives CDR1 MNHEY, CDR2 SVGAGI. The CDR3 consists of 15 residues. Findings and limits, study-wide: Upon later analysis, HLA-associated TCR beta chains proved more clonally expanded than other, equally common chains. TRBV6-2, TRBV6-3 and some other V segments were excluded as indistinguishable.

The receptor's source is a man over 45 in good health and CMV-seropositive. Sequenced sample: PBMCs. This chain uses TRBV6-5 with TRBJ1-2; D unresolved. CDR3: CASSYSGLTGGGYTF. CDR3 sequence (DNA): TGTGCCAGCAGTTACTCGGGCTTAACCGGAGGTGGCTACACCTTC.